This T cell receptor (beta chain) comes out of a study of siplizumab effects on memory and regulatory T cells. Study observations and caveats: Suppressive function of proliferating Tregs from siplizumab cultures was not confirmed. A major contribution to the alloresponse seemed to be made by naive T cells, which seemed more diverse than memory cells. Solely a minor proportion of alloreactive clones could be assigned to unstimulated subsets.

Per sample, around 10^5 TCR templates underwent assay. The method was immunoSEQ multiplex PCR; TCRdb's version includes in-frame clones alone and lacks a portion of them. The table lists approximately 100,000 clones, 85% to 95% of them singletons. Remarks on this clone: Antigen: not known.

V was shortened by 6 bases and J by 4 bases, with 18 bases between the two germline ends. Germline V gene sequence: CDR1 SGHDT, CDR2 YYEEEE. The CDR3 covers 15 residues. Sequencing was performed on non-Treg CD4+ T cells sorted from blood. This chain uses TRBV5-6 with TRBJ2-3; perhaps TRBD1 as D (5 bases). The sequence derives from a human donor in good health. The CDR3 DNA is TGTGCCAGCATCAACCGTTGGGGCGGAGCAGATACGCAGTATTTT. Its translation: CASINRWGGADTQYF.